Following are 20 T cell receptor beta chains from one sample sequenced in a study of monozygotic twins with inflammatory bowel disease. For each CDR3 protein, TCRdb gives one entry from its re-call of the 5' RACE reads, without DNA. The sample totals just over 300,000 distinct CDR3 sequences. The source material was blood. The origin of the receptors is a human donor with ulcerative colitis or Crohn's disease, or a healthy co-twin of an affected twin (not recorded which).

The chain is built from TRBV20-1 and TRBJ2-5. The germline gives CDR1 DFQATT, CDR2 SNEGSKA (reference sequence). The CDR3 spans 15 residues. CDR3 sequence: CSALSTRYPQETQYF.

The chain couples TRBV5-6 to TRBJ1-5; no DNA is available, so the TRBD1 call from TCRdb remains unchecked. The CDR3 loop spans 18 amino acids. Germline V gene data show CDR1 as SGHDT and CDR2 as YYEEEE. This chain's CDR3 is CASSGGSGTGGLGQPQHF.

The rearrangement links TRBV24-1 to TRBJ2-1. Germline lookup yields CDR1 KGHDR and CDR2 SFDVKD. This CDR3 comprises 12 residues. The chain's CDR3 is CATSDAYNEQFF.

The chain recombines TRBV5-1 with TRBJ2-7. Germline V gene sequence: CDR1 SGHRS, CDR2 YFSETQ. The CDR3 spans 15 residues. This CDR3 reads CASRDLVSGTYEQYF.

The chain recombines TRBV24-1 with TRBJ2-7. Looked up from germline, CDR1 is KGHDR and CDR2 is SFDVKD. The CDR3 sequence is 12 residues long. CDR3 sequence reads: CATTDSRWKQYF.

The CDR3 spells CASSLAGIEANVLTF. This chain joins TRBV7-9 and TRBJ2-6. The CDR3 extends over 15 amino acids. The germline gives CDR1 SEHNR, CDR2 FQNEAQ (reference sequence).

The J gene is TRBJ1-4, the V gene TRBV7-9. CDR1 is SEHNR and CDR2 is FQNEAQ in the germline V gene (reference sequence). CDR3 length equals 16 residues. CDR3 loop: CASSPGRGTAGEKLFF.

This CDR3 reads CASSQESRTSGSSGANVLTF. The chain links TRBV4-3 to TRBJ2-6; the TCRdb D gene call, TRBD2, has no DNA to confirm it. This CDR3 has 20 residues. CDR1 LGHNA and CDR2 YSLEER come from the germline V gene.

The chain combines TRBV5-6 with TRBJ2-7; TCRdb lists TRBD2, though no DNA is available to test this call. The V gene's germline CDR1 is SGHDT and CDR2 YYEEEE. This CDR3 spans 14 amino acids. CDR3 region: CASVRLAGIYEQYF. The full variable domain, completed using reference TRBV5-6 and TRBJ2-7, is DAGVTQSPTHLIKTRGQQVTLRCSPKSGHDTVSWYQQALGQGPQFIFQYYEEEERQRGNFPDRFSGHQFPNYSSELNVNALLLGDSALYLCASVRLAGIYEQYFGPGTRLTVT.

V is TRBV7-3 and J is TRBJ2-5; the TCRdb D gene call, TRBD1, has no DNA to confirm it. CDR3 length equals 13 residues. Germline V gives CDR1 SGHTA, CDR2 FQGTGA. CDR3 protein: CASARTGEETQYF.

The V gene is TRBV7-9, the J gene TRBJ2-7; checking the TCRdb D call of TRBD1 is not possible without DNA. Germline V gene lookup returns CDR1 SEHNR and CDR2 FQNEAQ (reference sequence). The CDR3 contains 13 residues. The CDR3 protein is CASSLGDWDEQYF.

The chain combines TRBV7-2 with TRBJ2-7; TCRdb selects TRBD2, and the lack of DNA leaves this call unchecked. Germline CDR1 SGHTA, CDR2 FQGNSA. The CDR3 consists of 16 residues. CDR3 sequence: CASSLSPGGGQGEQYF. Complete variable domain (other parts from reference TRBV7-2 and TRBJ2-7): GAGVSQSPSNKVTEKGKDVELRCDPISGHTALYWYRQSLGQGLEFLIYFQGNSAPDKSGLPSDRFSAERTGGSVSTLTIQRTQQEDSAVYLCASSLSPGGGQGEQYFGPGTRLTVT.

The chain joins TRBV7-9 to TRBJ1-1; the D gene TCRdb calls, TRBD1, cannot be checked with no DNA. The CDR3 loop spans 13 amino acids. Germline lookup yields CDR1 SEHNR and CDR2 FQNEAQ (reference sequence). The CDR3 sequence: CASSLQGGLQAFF. Drawing the rest from reference TRBV7-9 and TRBJ1-1, the complete variable domain is DTGVSQNPRHKITKRGQNVTFRCDPISEHNRLYWYRQTLGQGPEFLTYFQNEAQLEKSRLLSDRFSAERPKGSFSTLEIQRTEQGDSAMYLCASSLQGGLQAFFGQGTRLTVV.

The V and J genes are TRBV28 and TRBJ2-1. This CDR3 is 14 amino acids long. The germline V gene encodes CDR1 MDHEN and CDR2 SYDVKM. This chain's CDR3 is CASSLSGTYNEQFF.

The V and J genes are TRBV10-1 and TRBJ1-3; TCRdb's D gene call, TRBD1, goes unchecked for lack of DNA. CDR3 length equals 18 residues. Germline values: CDR1 WNHNN, CDR2 SYGVQD (reference sequence). CDR3 residues: CASSAGTRGGSSGNTIYF.

The rearrangement joins TRBV20-1 to TRBJ1-2; TCRdb names TRBD1, which stays unverified in the absence of DNA. Germline CDR1 reads DFQATT; CDR2 reads SNEGSKA (reference sequence). The CDR3 covers 15 residues. This CDR3 is CSADSVGTGASGYTF.

J is TRBJ2-7 and V is TRBV6-1; TCRdb selects TRBD2, and the lack of DNA leaves this call unchecked. The CDR3 is 17 amino acids. Germline CDR1 MNHNS, CDR2 SASEGT. CDR3 region: CASSGLAGGPSRYEQYF.

This chain joins TRBV6-1 and TRBJ1-5; TCRdb picks TRBD1, but there is no DNA to check that call. The CDR3 runs 15 residues. In germline, CDR1 is MNHNS, CDR2 SASEGT. CDR3 residues: CASRTGQGFNQPQHF.

The chain carries TRBV11-2 and TRBJ2-3; TCRdb reports TRBD2, a call that lacks DNA to check it against. This CDR3 spans 15 amino acids. Germline CDR1 SGHAT, CDR2 FQNNGV. The chain's CDR3 is CASSASLANTDTQYF.

J is TRBJ2-3 and V is TRBV2. The germline CDR1 and CDR2 sequences are SNHLY and FYNNEI. The length of the CDR3 is 14 residues. CDR3 sequence reads: CASSDLHTWNTQYF.